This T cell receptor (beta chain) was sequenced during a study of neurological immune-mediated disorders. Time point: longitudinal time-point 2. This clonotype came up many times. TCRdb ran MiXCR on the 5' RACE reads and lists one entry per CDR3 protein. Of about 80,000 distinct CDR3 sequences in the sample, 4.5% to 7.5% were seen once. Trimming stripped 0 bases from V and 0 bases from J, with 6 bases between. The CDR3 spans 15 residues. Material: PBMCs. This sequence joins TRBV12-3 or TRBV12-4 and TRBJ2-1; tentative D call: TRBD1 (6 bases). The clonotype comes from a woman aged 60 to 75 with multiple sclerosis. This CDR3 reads CASSLARGSYNEQFF. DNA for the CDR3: TGTGCCAGCAGTTTAGCCAGGGGCTCCTACAATGAGCAGTTCTTC.